Listed below are T cell receptor beta chains from one sample, sequenced in a study of tumor and adjacent non-tumor tissue in lung cancer. TCRdb itself ran the multiplex PCR reads through MiXCR, one entry per CDR3 protein. Of tens of thousands of distinct CDR3 sequences in the sample, more than 55% were seen once. The specimen sequenced was distant non-tumor lung tissue. Receptors originate from a woman in her 70s with non-small cell lung cancer. Both conserved end residues are part of each CDR3. A D gene is named only where the DNA matches it firmly. Some rows have no size entry. The others give once, few or many, or a class for an expanded clone.

TRBV20-1,TRBJ1-2,-,-,TGCTGTGCTACTCACCGAACGGTGGGCTATGGCTACACCTTC,CCATHRTVGYGYTF
TRBV12-3/TRBV12-4,TRBJ2-4,many,-,TGTGCCAGCAGTACCACTAGCAACATTCAGTACTTC,CASSTTSNIQYF
TRBV30,TRBJ2-7,-,-,TGTGCCTGGAGGTCCACCTACGAGCAGTACTTC,CAWRSTYEQYF
TRBV5-1,TRBJ1-1,-,TRBD1,TGCGCCAGCGGGCGGGACAGGGAGAACACTGAAGCTTTCTTT,CASGRDRENTEAFF
TRBV29-1,TRBJ1-1,-,-,TGCAGCGTTAGTTGGTACCTGAACACTGAGGCTTTCTTT,CSVSWYLNTEAFF
TRBV7-9,TRBJ2-1,few,-,TGTGCCAGCAGCGCCCGAACTCTTCCGTTCTTC,CASSARTLPFF
TRBV6-6,TRBJ2-1,once,-,TGTGCCAGCAGTTTTCCGGGATATAGTTACAATGAGCAGTTCTTC,CASSFPGYSYNEQFF
TRBV5-4,TRBJ1-2,-,-,TGTGCCAGCAGCTTGGGGGGGCCAGGGGTGACTGGTCACACCTTC,CASSLGGPGVTGHTF
TRBV2,TRBJ2-7,many,-,TGTGCCAGCAGTAGGGACTTTTCGACCTACGAGCAGTACTTC,CASSRDFSTYEQYF
TRBV7-8,TRBJ1-2,many,TRBD1,TGTGCCAGCAGCTCCCGGGACAGCACTAACTATGGCTACACCTTC,CASSSRDSTNYGYTF
TRBV6-1,TRBJ2-1,-,TRBD2,TGTACCAGCAGTGAAGCGGCTAGCGGGAACCCCTACAATGAGCAGTTCTTT,CTSSEAASGNPYNEQFF
TRBV29-1,TRBJ2-2,-,-,TGCAGCGTGACGCCGACACGCGCGAGCACCGGGGAGATGTTTTTT,CSVTPTRASTGEMFF
TRBV20-1,TRBJ2-7,many,-,TGCAGTGCTTCGCGGGACTTGGAACTCCACGAGCAGTACTTC,CSASRDLELHEQYF
TRBV12-3/TRBV12-4,TRBJ2-5,once,-,TGTTCCAGCAGTTTAGTTAAGGCCCAAGAGACCCAGTACTTC,CSSSLVKAQETQYF
TRBV6-5,TRBJ2-6,many,-,TGTGCCAGCAGCCCCGGTGGGCGGCTTCACTACTCTGGGGCCAACGTCCTGACTTTC,CASSPGGRLHYSGANVLTF
TRBV14,TRBJ2-7,-,-,TGTACCAGCAGCCAAGTTCGTTCCTCGCTTTTCCACGAACAGTACTTC,CTSSQVRSSLFHEQYF
TRBV11-3,TRBJ2-7,-,-,TGTGCCAGCGGCTTCGAAGCGGGTCGGCACGAGCAGTATTTC,CASGFEAGRHEQYF
TRBV12-3/TRBV12-4,TRBJ1-5,many,-,TGTGCCAGCAGTTTAGGGGGACGGGGTCAGCCCCAGCATTTT,CASSLGGRGQPQHF